Below, 31 T cell receptor beta chains from the same sample are listed, as sequenced in a study of technical replicates of blood from a handful of donors. This table comes from immunoSEQ multiplex PCR, and its TCRdb copy is limited to in-frame clones, with some not included. The sample consists of 75,000 to 90,000 clones, just under 95% of them appearing once. The material sequenced was T cells isolated from PBMCs. These receptors all stem from a human donor in good health.

The V gene is TRBV5-1, the J gene TRBJ1-5, with no clear D. The germline V and J ends were trimmed by 0 bases and 6 bases, with 16 bases remaining between them. CDR1 SGHRS and CDR2 YFSETQ come from the germline V gene. The CDR3 runs to 16 residues. For the CDR3, the DNA is TGCGCCAGCAGCTTGGATGGCGGGGTTCAAGGTCAGCCCCAGCATTTT. This gives the protein CASSLDGGVQGQPQHF.

The chain has TRBV2 and TRBJ2-5; weak D call: TRBD2 (6 bases). The CDR3 totals 15 residues. V lost 2 bases to trimming and J lost 2 bases, with 12 bases between them. Germline CDR1 SNHLY, CDR2 FYNNEI. CDR3 DNA sequence: TGTGCCAGCAGTGAACTAGCGAAAGTACAAGAGACCCAGTACTTC. Its translation is CASSELAKVQETQYF.

The V gene is TRBV5-4, the J gene TRBJ1-2; 8 bases line up with TRBD1. The CDR3 has 12 residues. Germline CDR1 SGHNT, CDR2 YYREEE (reference sequence). V dropped 4 bases and J dropped 8; count of bases not matched to a gene: 4. CDR3 loop: CASSADRGGYTF. In DNA form, the CDR3 reads TGTGCCAGCAGCGCAGACAGGGGAGGCTACACCTTC.

The chain recombines TRBV4-2 with TRBJ1-3, with D maybe TRBD1 (6 bases). V lost 1 base and J 4 bases, leaving 17 bases between the germline ends. The CDR3 consists of 17 residues. The germline V gene encodes CDR1 LGHNA and CDR2 YNFKEQ. The DNA of the CDR3 is TGTGCCAGCAGCCAAGGGCCTACAGGGTTATACGGAAACACCATATATTTT. It codes for CASSQGPTGLYGNTIYF.

J is TRBJ2-7 and V is TRBV7-6; D might be TRBD1 (6 bases). This CDR3 region has 15 residues. Trimming shortened V by 2 bases and J by 2 bases, and 13 bases separated the two germline ends. Germline V gene data show CDR1 as SGHVS and CDR2 as FNYEAQ. This chain's CDR3 is CASSLNRERTYEQYF. The CDR3 DNA reads as TGTGCCAGCAGCTTAAACAGGGAGAGGACCTACGAGCAGTACTTC.

The V gene is TRBV4-1, the J gene TRBJ2-7; the match to TRBD2 covers 9 bases. Looked up from germline, CDR1 is MGHRA and CDR2 is YSYEKL. This CDR3 is 16 amino acids long. Trimming at V came to 0 bases and at J to 0 bases, leaving 3 bases not matched to a gene. CDR3 nucleotide sequence: TGCGCCAGCAGCCAAGATTATAGCGGGAGCTCCTACGAGCAGTACTTC. Translated, it gives CASSQDYSGSSYEQYF.

V gene TRBV11-2 combines with J gene TRBJ1-1; D is perhaps TRBD1 (6 bases). Trimming took off 3 bases at V and 6 bases at J, with 11 bases between the two ends. The CDR3 covers 13 residues. The germline V gene encodes CDR1 SGHAT and CDR2 FQNNGV. The CDR3 DNA is TGTGCCAGCAGCTTGGGGGCAAACCCTGAAGCTTTCTTT. Protein sequence: CASSLGANPEAFF.

The rearrangement joins TRBV13 to TRBJ2-6, with a possible D match to TRBD2 (6 bases). CDR3 length equals 15 residues. Germline lookup yields CDR1 PRHDT and CDR2 FYEKMQ (reference sequence). Deletions cut 4 bases from V and 3 bases from J, with 10 bases between. CDR3 bases: TGTGCCAGCAGCTCGGGGGTTGATGGGGCCAACGTCCTGACTTTC. Residues: CASSSGVDGANVLTF.

The CDR3 sequence is CASSLWTGNEQFF. CDR3 DNA sequence: TGTGCCAGCAGTTTATGGACAGGGAATGAGCAGTTCTTC. The rearrangement links TRBV27 to TRBJ2-1; 8 nucleotides match TRBD1. V shed 1 base and J 7 bases; nucleotides not matched to a gene: 0. Germline V gives CDR1 MNHEY, CDR2 SMNVEV (reference sequence). This CDR3 spans 13 amino acids.

The chain couples TRBV9 to TRBJ1-4; D might be TRBD1 (5 bases). The length of the CDR3 is 15 residues. V shed 0 bases and J shed 7 bases, with 13 bases lying between them. CDR1 and CDR2 from the germline V gene are SGDLS and YYNGEE. Written as DNA, the CDR3 is TGTGCCAGCAGCGTAGGAACGGGGGGAAGTGAAAAACTGTTTTTT. It translates to CASSVGTGGSEKLFF. The complete variable domain, with remaining parts taken from reference TRBV9 and TRBJ1-4, reads DSGVTQTPKHLITATGQRVTLRCSPRSGDLSVYWYQQSLDQGLQFLIQYYNGEERAKGNILERFSAQQFPDLHSELNLSSLELGDSALYFCASSVGTGGSEKLFFGSGTQLSVL.

This chain joins TRBV9 and TRBJ2-1; a weak D match, TRBD2 (6 bases). The CDR3 is 14 amino acids. Trimming pared 4 bases from V and 10 bases from J, leaving 18 bases between. CDR1 is SGDLS and CDR2 is YYNGEE in the germline V gene. In DNA form, the CDR3 reads TGTGCCAGCAGCCCACGGGACTCCCTATGGGAGCAGTTCTTC. Residues: CASSPRDSLWEQFF.

The J gene is TRBJ2-7, the V gene TRBV4-3, with D perhaps matching TRBD2 (6 bases). Germline V gives CDR1 LGHNA, CDR2 YSLEER. The CDR3 sequence is 16 residues long. Trimming took 3 bases from V and 3 from J, leaving 18 bases between them. The CDR3 DNA is TGCGCCAGCAGCCACGGGAGCGGTGCCTTAAACTACGAGCAGTACTTC. Its protein product is CASSHGSGALNYEQYF.

The chain employs TRBV4-3 and TRBJ1-1; tentatively, D is TRBD1 (5 bases). From germline, CDR1 is LGHNA and CDR2 YSLEER. This CDR3 is built from 14 residues. The V gene lost 1 base and the J gene lost 5 bases, with 11 bases spanning the gap. The CDR3 sequence: CASSQAGGRTEAFF. In DNA, the CDR3 is TGCGCCAGCAGCCAAGCCGGGGGTCGGACTGAAGCTTTCTTT.

The chain uses TRBV5-6 and TRBJ2-1; a weak D match, TRBD2 (5 bases). The CDR3 runs 13 residues. Trimming removed 1 base from V and 10 bases from J, with 12 bases in between. CDR1 and CDR2 from the germline V gene are SGHDT and YYEEEE. CDR3 nucleotides: TGTGCCAGCAGCTTGACTTACACGGGGGAGCAGTTCTTC. Amino acid sequence: CASSLTYTGEQFF.

This chain links TRBV11-3 with TRBJ2-2, with a weak D call TRBD2 (5 bases). Germline V CDR1 and CDR2: SGHNT, YENEEA. The ends were cut back, 2 bases at V and 5 bases at J, with 18 bases in the middle. The CDR3 spans 17 residues. CDR3 DNA: TGTGCCAGCAGCTTAAGCGCCTGGGGAGAGAGGACCGGGGAGCTGTTTTTT. Translation: CASSLSAWGERTGELFF.

The J gene is TRBJ2-5, the V gene TRBV7-3; possibly TRBD2 for D (6 bases). V gave up 4 bases and J gave up 4 bases, with 16 bases separating them. The CDR3 extends over 15 amino acids. CDR1 is SGHTA and CDR2 is FQGTGA in the germline V gene. For the CDR3, the DNA is TGTGCCAGCAGCTCTACTCCGGGGGTGGGAGAGACCCAGTACTTC. It codes for CASSSTPGVGETQYF. Supplemented by reference TRBV7-3 and TRBJ2-5, the full variable domain reads GAGVSQTPSNKVTEKGKYVELRCDPISGHTALYWYRQSLGQGPEFLIYFQGTGAADDSGLPNDRFFAVRPEGSVSTLKIQRTERGDSAVYLCASSSTPGVGETQYFGPGTRLLVL.

V is TRBV4-1 and J is TRBJ2-1; 10 bases are shared with TRBD1. Germline lookup yields CDR1 MGHRA and CDR2 YSYEKL. CDR3 length equals 16 residues. Losses at the gene ends were 0 bases for V and 7 bases for J; bases not matched to a gene: 6. CDR3 protein: CASSQDPGQGFNEQFF. The CDR3 region has the DNA TGCGCCAGCAGCCAAGATCCGGGACAGGGGTTTAATGAGCAGTTCTTC.

The chain couples TRBV11-2 to TRBJ2-7, with D perhaps TRBD2 (7 bases). V lost 5 bases to trimming and J lost 0 bases, with 14 bases between them. The CDR3 runs to 15 residues. Germline values: CDR1 SGHAT, CDR2 FQNNGV. CDR3 bases: TGTGCCAGCAGCGTACTGGGGGGGCCCTCCTACGAGCAGTACTTC. The encoded protein is CASSVLGGPSYEQYF. Full variable domain (outside the CDR3, taken from reference TRBV11-2 and TRBJ2-7): EAGVAQSPRYKIIEKRQSVAFWCNPISGHATLYWYQQILGQGPKLLIQFQNNGVVDDSQLPKDRFSAERLKGVDSTLKIQPAKLEDSAVYLCASSVLGGPSYEQYFGPGTRLTVT.

CDR3 sequence: CASSPASSYEQYF. The DNA for the CDR3 is TGTGCCAGCAGCCCCGCCAGCTCCTACGAGCAGTACTTC. This chain connects TRBV13 to TRBJ2-7; D is unclear. The germline V gene has CDR1 PRHDT and CDR2 FYEKMQ (reference sequence). Trimming pared 5 bases from V and 0 bases from J, leaving 8 bases between. The CDR3 loop spans 13 amino acids.

The CDR3 DNA sequence: TGTGCCAGCAGTGAAGGGGGCGGGAGAGGCTGGGGAGAGACCCAGTACTTC. Protein sequence: CASSEGGGRGWGETQYF. The chain joins TRBV25-1 to TRBJ2-5; the D gene is possibly TRBD2 (7 bases). The CDR3 is 17 residues long. Deletions cut 2 bases from V and 4 bases from J, with 20 bases between. Germline V CDR1 and CDR2: MGHDK, SYGVNS.

V and J are TRBV6-5 and TRBJ1-3; TRBD1 might be the D (6 bases). There are 16 residues in the CDR3. V was shortened by 0 bases and J by 0 bases, with 9 bases between the two germline ends. Per the germline V gene, CDR1 is MNHEY and CDR2 is SVGAGI. The DNA of the CDR3 is TGTGCCAGCAGTTACTCAAGAGGGGGCTCTGGAAACACCATATATTTT. This gives the protein CASSYSRGGSGNTIYF.

This sequence joins TRBV7-3 and TRBJ2-6; D is possibly TRBD1 (6 bases). The CDR3 contains 16 residues. Looked up from germline, CDR1 is SGHTA and CDR2 is FQGTGA. Trimming cost V 0 bases and J 2 bases, with 8 bases left between them. In nucleotides, the CDR3 is TGTGCCAGCAGCTTAACAGGGGGTCCTGGGGCCAACGTCCTGACTTTC. Translated, it gives CASSLTGGPGANVLTF.

V usage is TRBV9 and J usage is TRBJ2-6, with D possibly being TRBD1 (5 bases). Per germline, CDR1 SGDLS and CDR2 YYNGEE. V was clipped by 3 bases and J by 0 bases, with 13 bases between them. This CDR3 region has 17 residues. Here the CDR3 DNA reads TGTGCCAGCAGCGCGACAGTTACACGCTCTGGGGCCAACGTCCTGACTTTC. Protein product: CASSATVTRSGANVLTF.

The chain links TRBV9 to TRBJ2-2; no firm D call. This CDR3 is built from 17 residues. Germline-derived CDR1 and CDR2 are SGDLS and YYNGEE. V was pared by 0 bases and J by 5 bases, with 17 bases between. In DNA, the CDR3 is TGTGCCAGCAGCGTAGGCCTAGTTTCCGTCCAAACCGGGGAGCTGTTTTTT. This encodes CASSVGLVSVQTGELFF.

The chain is built from TRBV27 and TRBJ1-5; 11 positions agree with TRBD1. V lost 2 bases, J lost 5 bases, and 5 bases stayed unmatched. From germline, CDR1 is MNHEY and CDR2 SMNVEV (reference sequence). CDR3 length: 16 residues. CDR3 sequence: CASSLGLGQGDQPQHF. The CDR3 coding sequence is TGTGCCAGCAGTTTAGGCTTGGGACAGGGGGATCAGCCCCAGCATTTT.

The chain recombines TRBV14 with TRBJ1-1; TRBD1 might be the D (6 bases). Trimming left V 3 bases short and J 5 bases short, with 10 bases between. The CDR3 length is 13 residues. Germline CDR1 reads SGHDN; CDR2 reads FVKESK. The DNA of the CDR3 is TGTGCCAGCAGCCAGGTAGGGGGAACTGAAGCTTTCTTT. Its translation is CASSQVGGTEAFF.

This clone was counted only a few times. The CDR3 coding sequence is TGTGCCATCAGTGGCACAGATAGCAATCAGCCCCAGCATTTT. Translated: CAISGTDSNQPQHF. V and J are TRBV10-3 and TRBJ1-5; D unclear. The CDR3 runs 14 residues. Looked up from germline, CDR1 is ENHRY and CDR2 is SYGVKD. The V end lost 4 bases, the J end lost 0 bases, and 7 bases lay between the germline ends.

The chain has TRBV4-1 and TRBJ2-3; a possible D gene is TRBD1 (6 bases). CDR3 length: 17 amino acids. V lost 0 bases and J 3 bases, leaving 16 bases between the germline ends. CDR1 and CDR2 (germline): MGHRA, YSYEKL. The CDR3, as DNA: TGCGCCAGCAGCCAAGAAGGGGTCTTTAGGGGGACAGATACGCAGTATTTT. This gives the protein CASSQEGVFRGTDTQYF.

The chain combines TRBV28 with TRBJ1-1; D may be TRBD1 (6 bases). V lost 3 bases to trimming and J lost 5 bases, with 7 bases between them. Germline CDR1 MDHEN, CDR2 SYDVKM. The CDR3 runs 12 residues. The CDR3 bases are TGTGCCAGCAGTTTGACAGGAACTGAAGCTTTCTTT. It translates to CASSLTGTEAFF.

The chain carries TRBV7-9 and TRBJ1-5; D may be TRBD1 (6 bases). Per the germline V gene, CDR1 is SEHNR and CDR2 is FQNEAQ (reference sequence). With 5 bases removed from V and 8 bases from J, the gap between germline ends came to 13 bases. The CDR3 sequence is 13 residues long. The CDR3 region is CASSISRGEPQHF. The CDR3 DNA follows: TGTGCCAGCAGCATATCCAGGGGTGAGCCCCAGCATTTT.

V gene TRBV10-3 combines with J gene TRBJ2-3; a possible D gene is TRBD2 (5 bases). Germline CDR1 reads ENHRY; CDR2 reads SYGVKD. The CDR3 sequence is 13 residues long. The V and J ends lost 8 bases and 0 bases respectively, with 9 bases between them. CDR3: CAIGGSSTDTQYF. Here the CDR3 DNA reads TGTGCCATCGGCGGGTCTAGCACAGATACGCAGTATTTT.